The present entry profiles one T cell receptor beta chain with its context. The unexposed donors gave CD4+ T cells in about 2010-2018, prior to COVID-19. This entry belongs to a study of CD4 T cells in relation to SARS-CoV-2 and coronaviruses. Uncultured naive and memory CD4+ T cells supplied DNA for deep TCR-beta sequencing. The table came from immunoSEQ multiplex PCR; TCRdb's copy has only in-frame clones and leaves some out. The sample shows about 65,000 clones, 75% to 90% of them seen only once. This CDR3 comprises 15 residues. Trimming stripped 5 bases from V and 1 base from J, with 15 bases between. Germline lookup yields CDR1 SGHVS and CDR2 FNYEAQ.

This TCR was sampled from a human donor in good health. The gene calls are TRBV7-6 and TRBJ2-7, with D perhaps TRBD1 (6 bases). The source material was memory CD4+ T cells from PBMCs. This CDR3 is CASSRLRGPSYEQYF. The CDR3 DNA sequence: TGTGCCAGCAGCCGGCTCAGGGGCCCGTCCTACGAGCAGTACTTC.